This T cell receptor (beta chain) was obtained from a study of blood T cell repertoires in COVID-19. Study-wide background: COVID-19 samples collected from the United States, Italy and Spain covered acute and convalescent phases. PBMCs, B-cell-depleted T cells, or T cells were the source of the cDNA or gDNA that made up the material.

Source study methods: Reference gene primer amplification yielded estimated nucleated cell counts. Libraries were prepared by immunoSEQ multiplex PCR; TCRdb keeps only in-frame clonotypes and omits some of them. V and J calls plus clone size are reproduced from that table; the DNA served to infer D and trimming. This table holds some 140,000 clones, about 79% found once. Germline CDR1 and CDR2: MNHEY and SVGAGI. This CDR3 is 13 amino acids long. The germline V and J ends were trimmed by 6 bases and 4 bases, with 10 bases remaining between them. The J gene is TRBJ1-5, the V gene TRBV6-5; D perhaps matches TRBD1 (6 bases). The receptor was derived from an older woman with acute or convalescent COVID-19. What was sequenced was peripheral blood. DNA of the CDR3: TGTGCCAGCAGAACTACAGGGAATCAGCCCCAGCATTTT. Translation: CASRTTGNQPQHF.